These 5 T cell receptor beta chains share one sample of origin, sequenced in a study of CD8+CD57+ T cells in acquired aplastic anemia. Only patients with CD8+CD57+ cell expansion on flow cytometry were chosen for sequencing. CDR3 and TCR beta VDJ profiling relied on genomic DNA as the template. TCRdb re-analysed the reads in MiXCR, keeping a single row per CDR3 protein. The sample lists 200,000 or so distinct CDR3 sequences; roughly half were seen once. Sequenced sample: sorted CD4+, CD8+, or CD8+CD57+ T cells (not recorded which) from PBMCs. Receptors originate from a human donor with aplastic anemia.

There are a few counts of this clonotype. The V call is TRBV7-2, the J call TRBJ2-1; no firm D call. V lost 3 bases, J lost 5 bases, and 5 bases lay in between. The CDR3 is 12 amino acids. Germline V gene data show CDR1 as SGHTA and CDR2 as FQGNSA. The CDR3, as DNA: TGTGCCAGCAGCTTTTTCAACAATGAGCAGTTCTTC. Its translation is CASSFFNNEQFF.

The rearrangement uses TRBV5-6 and TRBJ1-1; D is possibly TRBD1 (6 bases). This CDR3 region has 15 residues. Germline V gene data show CDR1 as SGHDT and CDR2 as YYEEEE. V lost 4 bases, J lost 0 bases, and 13 bases lay in between. The CDR3 bases are TGTGCCAGCAGCGGGATTTCAGGGGTGAACACTGAAGCTTTCTTT. Its translation: CASSGISGVNTEAFF. Full variable domain (rest looked up from reference TRBV5-6 and TRBJ1-1): DAGVTQSPTHLIKTRGQQVTLRCSPKSGHDTVSWYQQALGQGPQFIFQYYEEEERQRGNFPDRFSGHQFPNYSSELNVNALLLGDSALYLCASSGISGVNTEAFFGQGTRLTVV.

This clonotype was detected many times. The chain links TRBV5-1 to TRBJ2-7; tentatively, D is TRBD2 (5 bases). Germline CDR1 reads SGHRS; CDR2 reads YFSETQ. The V end was cut by 2 bases, the J end by 2 bases, with 11 bases between. This CDR3 has 14 residues. CDR3 in amino acids: CASSLGLSTYEQYF. The CDR3 DNA reads as TGCGCCAGCAGCTTAGGACTGTCAACCTACGAGCAGTACTTC.

On this clonotype itself: The junction shows a germline mismatch at one end, possibly a read error. The V and J genes are TRBV20-1 and TRBJ2-5; D gene unclear. The CDR3 is made up of 16 amino acids. CDR1 is DFQATT, CDR2 SNEGSKA, per germline (reference sequence). CDR3 sequence reads: CSARDFQPKFQETQYF. CDR3 nucleotide sequence: TGCAGTGCTCGAGATTTCCAGCCTAAATTCCAAGAGACCCAGTACTTC.

Turning to this clonotype: The junction departs from germline at one end; a sequencing error may be responsible. The chain recombines TRBV2 with TRBJ1-2, with D possibly matching TRBD1 (6 bases). This CDR3 is 13 amino acids long. Germline CDR1 SNHLY, CDR2 FYNNEI. This CDR3 is CASSYSGTKGCTF. The CDR3 DNA sequence: TGTGCCAGCAGTTACTCGGGGACAAAGGGCTGCACCTTC.